Presented here are 15 T cell receptor beta chains from one specimen sequenced in a study of blood T cell repertoires in COVID-19. Here immunoSEQ multiplex PCR was the method, and the copy in TCRdb shows in-frame clones only, minus some. The sample lists 300,000 or so clones, over 80% occurring once. The sequenced sample was peripheral blood. The receptors shown here come from a woman aged 45-60 years with active or convalescent COVID-19.

The chain has TRBV30 and TRBJ2-7, with a weak D call TRBD2 (5 bases). Germline CDR1 and CDR2: GTSNPN and SVGIG (reference sequence). V was pared by 5 bases and J by 6 bases, with 11 bases between. The CDR3 extends over 11 amino acids. This CDR3 is CAWGSSGEQYF. CDR3 nucleotides: TGTGCCTGGGGGAGCAGCGGCGAGCAGTACTTC.

This chain links TRBV6-1 with TRBJ1-3, with 8 bases matching TRBD1. The CDR3 covers 16 residues. Germline V gives CDR1 MNHNS, CDR2 SASEGT. V shed 2 bases, J shed 0 bases, and the junction held 3 bases outside the gene matches. The CDR3 nucleotides read TGTGCCAGCAGTGAACGACAGGGGAGCTCTGGAAACACCATATATTTT. Translating gives CASSERQGSSGNTIYF.

The CDR3 spells CASSPGTGDTGELFF. CDR3 sequence (DNA): TGTGCCAGCAGCCCGGGAACAGGGGATACCGGGGAGCTGTTTTTT. The gene calls are TRBV5-6 and TRBJ2-2; 7 positions match TRBD1. Germline V gives CDR1 SGHDT, CDR2 YYEEEE. CDR3 length equals 15 residues. V lost 4 bases, J lost 5 bases, and 8 bases stayed unmatched.

The chain uses TRBV4-1 and TRBJ2-7; 7 bases agree with TRBD2. The trim removed 1 base at V and 0 bases at J, leaving 6 bases unmatched. Germline lookup yields CDR1 MGHRA and CDR2 YSYEKL. The CDR3 consists of 16 residues. CDR3 amino acids: CASSQGLRDYSYEQYF. CDR3 bases: TGCGCCAGCAGCCAAGGACTTAGGGACTACTCCTACGAGCAGTACTTC.

The V call is TRBV5-4, the J call TRBJ1-1; TRBD1 aligns across 11 bases. V gave up 4 bases and J gave up 2 bases; unmatched junction bases: 7. This CDR3 has 16 residues. Germline CDR1 and CDR2: SGHNT and YYREEE (reference sequence). Here the CDR3 DNA reads TGTGCCAGCAGCATCGGACAGGGGGCAGGAAACACTGAAGCTTTCTTT. Translating it yields CASSIGQGAGNTEAFF.

The chain employs TRBV7-3 and TRBJ2-2; D gene uncertain. Germline values: CDR1 SGHTA, CDR2 FQGTGA. Between the trimmed V and J ends, which lost 5 bases and 0 bases, there was a span of 10 bases. There are 15 residues in the CDR3. The DNA of the CDR3 is TGTGCCAGCAGCCCCCGGGTGTCGAACACCGGGGAGCTGTTTTTT. Its protein is CASSPRVSNTGELFF.

The V call is TRBV28, the J call TRBJ2-5; no clear D. The germline V and J ends were trimmed by 1 base and 1 base, with 7 bases remaining between them. CDR1 and CDR2 (germline): MDHEN, SYDVKM. The CDR3 totals 14 residues. The chain's CDR3 is CASSLLTGQETQYF. Written as DNA, the CDR3 is TGTGCCAGCAGTTTATTGACGGGCCAAGAGACCCAGTACTTC.

The CDR3 sequence: CASSKQATGCEQYF. CDR3 bases: TGTGCCAGCAGCAAACAGGCGACCGGCTGCGAGCAGTACTTC. The V call is TRBV7-2, the J call TRBJ2-7; D possibly corresponds to TRBD1 (5 bases). The CDR3 loop spans 14 amino acids. Trimming removed 5 bases at V and 6 bases at J, with 17 bases between. The germline gives CDR1 SGHTA, CDR2 FQGNSA.

This rearrangement joins TRBV12-5 to TRBJ1-1, with D tentatively TRBD1 (5 bases). Germline V gives CDR1 LGHNT, CDR2 FRNRAP. The CDR3 runs 13 residues. V shed 4 bases and J shed 1 base, with 7 bases lying between them. The CDR3 sequence is CASGSGGNTEAFF. Written as DNA, the CDR3 is TGTGCTAGTGGTTCGGGGGGGAACACTGAAGCTTTCTTT.

The rearrangement links TRBV7-8 to TRBJ2-7; D perhaps matches TRBD2 (5 bases). Germline V lookup: CDR1 SGHVS, CDR2 FQNEAQ. V lost 2 bases and J lost 7, with 9 bases in between. The CDR3 is made up of 12 amino acids. The DNA for the CDR3 is TGTGCCAGCAGCTTACTCCGGGGTGAGCAGTACTTC. Its protein product is CASSLLRGEQYF. The whole variable domain, remainder taken from reference TRBV7-8 and TRBJ2-7, is GAGVSQSPRYKVAKRGQDVALRCDPISGHVSLFWYQQALGQGPEFLTYFQNEAQLDKSGLPSDRFFAERPEGSVSTLKIQRTQQEDSAVYLCASSLLRGEQYFGPGTRLTVT.

The rearrangement joins TRBV5-1 to TRBJ2-7; perhaps TRBD2 as D (6 bases). Germline V lookup: CDR1 SGHRS, CDR2 YFSETQ. The V gene lost 4 bases and the J gene lost 6 bases, with 20 bases spanning the gap. This CDR3 is built from 15 residues. This CDR3 is CASSPTGTVPLEQYF. CDR3 bases: TGCGCCAGCAGCCCTACCGGGACTGTACCGCTCGAGCAGTACTTC.

This clone was observed a few times. This sequence joins TRBV9 and TRBJ1-2, with 7 bases matching TRBD1. This CDR3 has 14 residues. Losses at the gene ends were 4 bases for V and 4 bases for J; bases not matched to a gene: 7. The germline V gene encodes CDR1 SGDLS and CDR2 YYNGEE. The CDR3 protein is CASSPDRPLYGYTF. The CDR3 region has the DNA TGTGCCAGCAGCCCGGACAGGCCCCTCTATGGCTACACCTTC.

J is TRBJ1-2 and V is TRBV3-1 (or the pseudogene TRBV3-2); D gene uncertain. Germline V gene lookup returns CDR1 LGHDT and CDR2 YNNKEL (reference sequence). Trimming shortened V by 3 bases and J by 8 bases, and 13 bases separated the two germline ends. This CDR3 is built from 13 residues. The CDR3 bases are TGTGCCAGCAGCCAGCGGACTTTGGACGGCTACACCTTC. Translating gives CASSQRTLDGYTF.

V usage is TRBV9 and J usage is TRBJ1-2; D unclear. From germline, CDR1 is SGDLS and CDR2 YYNGEE. The V end was cut by 4 bases, the J end by 7 bases, with 17 bases between. The CDR3 consists of 14 residues. The CDR3 DNA is TGTGCCAGCAGCTCGGTGGACTTGCCCCTTGGCTACACCTTC. This translates into CASSSVDLPLGYTF. Full variable domain (outside the CDR3, taken from reference TRBV9 and TRBJ1-2): DSGVTQTPKHLITATGQRVTLRCSPRSGDLSVYWYQQSLDQGLQFLIQYYNGEERAKGNILERFSAQQFPDLHSELNLSSLELGDSALYFCASSSVDLPLGYTFGSGTRLTVV.

This chain links TRBV25-1 with TRBJ2-3, with D perhaps matching TRBD2 (6 bases). Germline CDR1 reads MGHDK; CDR2 reads SYGVNS. This CDR3 is built from 13 residues. V shed 5 bases and J shed 5 bases, with 11 bases lying between them. DNA of the CDR3: TGTGCCAGCAGTCGGGAGAGGGTAGATACGCAGTATTTT. Protein product: CASSRERVDTQYF.